A selection of T cell receptor beta chains follows, all from one sample in a study of cytomegalovirus exposure and HLA in healthy donors. Measured with immunoSEQ multiplex PCR; TCRdb has only the in-frame clones, and not every one. The data hold under 200,000 clones, with around 85% observed a single time. Source material: PBMCs. These receptors originate from a woman under 40 in good health and CMV-seronegative. Both conserved end residues are part of each CDR3. A D gene is named only where the DNA matches it firmly. Only part of the rows carry a size: once, few, many, or a class if the clone is expanded.

V	D	J	size	DNA	CDR3
TRBV28	TRBD1	TRBJ2-3	-	TGTGCCAGCAGTGTATCGGGACAGGGGCCAGATACGCAGTATTTT	CASSVSGQGPDTQYF
TRBV5-1	TRBD1	TRBJ1-1	-	TGCGCCAGCAGCTTGGAGGGACAGGGGAAGAACACTGAAGCTTTCTTT	CASSLEGQGKNTEAFF
TRBV27	TRBD1	TRBJ1-6	once	TGTGCCAGCAGCCCTTCGACAGGGGAGTATTCACCCCTCCACTTT	CASSPSTGEYSPLHF
TRBV7-9	TRBD1	TRBJ1-3	-	TGTGCCAGCAGCCGAAACAGGGGATTAGAAAACACCATATATTTT	CASSRNRGLENTIYF
TRBV5-6	-	TRBJ2-7	-	TGTGCCAGCAGCGCCGCTCGGGGGAGCTCCTACGAGCAGTACTTC	CASSAARGSSYEQYF
TRBV10-3	-	TRBJ2-1	-	TGTGCCATCAGTGACAGCTCCTACAATGAGCAGTTCTTC	CAISDSSYNEQFF
TRBV7-8	TRBD1	TRBJ2-6	-	TGTGCCAGCAGCTTATACCGTACAGGGGGAGCTGGGGCCAACGTCCTGACTTTC	CASSLYRTGGAGANVLTF
TRBV4-3	-	TRBJ2-2	-	TGCGCCAGCAGCCAAGGGGGTAGACAGAACACCGGGGAGCTGTTTTTT	CASSQGGRQNTGELFF
TRBV18	-	TRBJ2-5	-	TGTGCCAGCTCACCACCGGGAGCTGGGCTCCAAGAGACCCAGTACTTC	CASSPPGAGLQETQYF
TRBV10-3	-	TRBJ2-3	-	TGTGCCATCAATTACGGGGCAACAGATACGCAGTATTTT	CAINYGATDTQYF
TRBV14	TRBD2	TRBJ2-1	-	TGTGCCAGCAGCGTCGGACTAGCGGGGGGCAATGAGCAGTTCTTC	CASSVGLAGGNEQFF
TRBV18	TRBD1	TRBJ1-4	-	TGTGCCAGCTCACCCCGGCAACGACAGGGGGCCGAAAAACTGTTTTTT	CASSPRQRQGAEKLFF
TRBV6-6	-	TRBJ2-7	once	TGTGCCAGCAGTTACTCCCAAGGACGGTCCTACGAGCAGTACTTC	CASSYSQGRSYEQYF
TRBV4-3	-	TRBJ1-2	-	TGCGCCAGCAGCCAAGATCGTGCCCGGGACCTATCTGGCTACACCTTC	CASSQDRARDLSGYTF
TRBV5-1	TRBD1	TRBJ2-7	-	TGCGCCAGCAGCCCAAGTAGAGGGACAGGGGACGCCTACGAGCAGTACTTC	CASSPSRGTGDAYEQYF
TRBV5-1	TRBD1	TRBJ1-6	-	TGCGCCAGCAGCCTGACAGGGGATAATTCACCCCTCCACTTT	CASSLTGDNSPLHF
TRBV19	-	TRBJ2-1	-	TGTGCCAGTAGTATTAACAGCGACAATGAGCAGTTCTTC	CASSINSDNEQFF
TRBV9	-	TRBJ1-1	-	TGTGCCAGCAGCCTAACATCTGACTATTCTGGCACTGAAGCTTTCTTT	CASSLTSDYSGTEAFF
TRBV5-1	TRBD1	TRBJ1-2	-	TGCGCCAGCAGCTTGGTTGCGGACAGGGGGCTCTTGGCCTTC	CASSLVADRGLLAF
TRBV30	-	TRBJ2-2	-	TGTGCCTGGAGCCAAACTTACACCGGGGAGCTGTTTTTT	CAWSQTYTGELFF
TRBV7-3	-	TRBJ2-2	-	TGTGCCAGCGGGATAACCGGGACTCGCTACACCGGGGAGCTGTTTTTT	CASGITGTRYTGELFF
TRBV11-1	-	TRBJ1-1	-	TGTGCCAGCAGCTTACTTGGGCAGATTGAAGCTTTCTTT	CASSLLGQIEAFF
TRBV27	TRBD1	TRBJ1-2	few	TGTGCCAGCAGTTTAGCAGGGGGCGACTATGGCTACACCTTC	CASSLAGGDYGYTF
TRBV5-5	TRBD2	TRBJ2-3	-	TGTGCCAGCAGCATGGGGACTAGCGGGAGGAGAAGCACAGATACGCAGTATTTT	CASSMGTSGRRSTDTQYF
TRBV28	-	TRBJ2-7	-	TGTGCCAGCAGTTTATTTCTAGCGAGAGAGCAGTACTTC	CASSLFLAREQYF
TRBV7-9	-	TRBJ1-2	once	TGTGCCAGCAGCGCCGGGGATCTTAACTATGGCTACACCTTC	CASSAGDLNYGYTF